Described below is a single T cell receptor beta chain sequence and its context. Germline is not matched at one junction end, which may reflect a read error. Researchers amplified the TCR beta CDR3 regions from RNA transcripts. Primed by the HTBI set, a first-round RT-PCR was run on the TCR CDR3. From the multiplex PCR reads, TCRdb called clonotypes with MiXCR, one entry per CDR3 protein. Of about 600,000 distinct CDR3 sequences detected, 14% appear once; the ten largest clones hold roughly 7%. The germline gives CDR1 MNHEY, CDR2 SMNVEV (reference sequence). The CDR3 spans 14 residues. The entry originates in a study of T cells in Graves' hyperthyroidism and ophthalmopathy.

Sequenced material: blood. The gene calls are TRBV27 and TRBJ1-4, with D maybe TRBD1 (5 bases). The source of this sequence is a woman aged 18-30 years with Graves' ophthalmopathy. The CDR3 DNA reads as TGTGCCAGCAGTTTATCCCTATTGGGGGAAAGACTGTTTTTT. As protein: CASSLSLLGERLFF.